Below, 19 T cell receptor beta chains from the same sample are listed, as sequenced in a study of shared clonotypes between healthy human individuals. The assay was immunoSEQ multiplex PCR, and TCRdb's table has in-frame clones only and misses some. The sample contains fewer than 1.6 million clones, 98% to 99% of which appear only once. The material sequenced was naive CD4+ T cells sorted from blood. This sample's subset: CD45RA+ positively selected. The receptor source for this set is a man aged 25 to 40 in good health.

The V call is TRBV19, the J call TRBJ1-1; D remains unclear. The germline V and J ends were trimmed by 3 bases and 4 bases, with 12 bases remaining between them. CDR3 length: 14 residues. Germline V gene data show CDR1 as LNHDA and CDR2 as SQIVND (reference sequence). The CDR3 coding sequence is TGTGCCAGTAGTATGGCCCGGGCCGCCACTGAAGCTTTCTTT. Amino acid sequence: CASSMARAATEAFF. The entire variable domain, with the rest obtained from reference TRBV19 and TRBJ1-1, is as follows: DGGITQSPKYLFRKEGQNVTLSCEQNLNHDAMYWYRQDPGQGLRLIYYSQIVNDFQKGDIAEGYSVSREKKESFPLTVTSAQKNPTAFYLCASSMARAATEAFFGQGTRLTVV.

The chain is built from TRBV5-1 and TRBJ2-7; D might be TRBD1 (6 bases). The CDR3 consists of 16 residues. Germline V gene sequence: CDR1 SGHRS, CDR2 YFSETQ. Deletions cut 4 bases from V and 2 bases from J, with 19 bases between. The CDR3 protein is CASSQWGLRETYEQYF. The CDR3 DNA is TGCGCCAGCAGCCAATGGGGGCTCAGGGAAACCTACGAGCAGTACTTC.

The gene calls are TRBV5-4 and TRBJ2-1; TRBD2 aligns across 13 bases. The J segment lost 6 bases and the V segment lost 0 bases, leaving 3 bases of the junction unmatched. In germline, CDR1 is SGHNT, CDR2 YYREEE (reference sequence). This CDR3 is 16 amino acids long. The CDR3, as DNA: TGTGCCAGCAGCTTGGATACTAGCGGGAGGGCCAATGAGCAGTTCTTC. As protein: CASSLDTSGRANEQFF.

The rearrangement joins TRBV7-6 to TRBJ2-3, with TRBD1 as a possible D gene (6 bases). The CDR3 is made up of 15 amino acids. Germline CDR1 is SGHVS and CDR2 is FNYEAQ. Trimming took off 4 bases at V and 1 base at J, with 12 bases between the two ends. The CDR3 DNA sequence: TGTGCCAGCAGCTCCATCAGGGGCCGCACAGATACGCAGTATTTT. The encoded protein is CASSSIRGRTDTQYF.

V and J are TRBV7-3 and TRBJ2-2, with 12 bases matching TRBD2. The germline V gene has CDR1 SGHTA and CDR2 FQGTGA. V shed 7 bases and J 6 bases; nucleotides not matched to a gene: 6. This CDR3 spans 15 amino acids. This CDR3 is CASKRLAGEAGELFF. In nucleotides, the CDR3 is TGTGCCAGCAAGAGACTAGCGGGAGAGGCCGGGGAGCTGTTTTTT.

The V call is TRBV7-7, the J call TRBJ2-1, with TRBD2 matching 13 bases. Trimming cost V 6 bases and J 10 bases; bases outside gene matches: 9. CDR3 length: 15 amino acids. The germline V gene has CDR1 SSHAT and CDR2 FNYEAQ (reference sequence). CDR3 in amino acids: CASSHGLAGVKEQFF. The CDR3 DNA sequence: TGTGCCAGCAGTCATGGACTAGCGGGAGTTAAGGAGCAGTTCTTC.

The chain recombines TRBV6-6 with TRBJ1-5; 7 bases are shared with TRBD1. With 2 bases clipped from V and 4 bases from J, the junction kept 5 bases outside the gene matches. The CDR3 contains 15 residues. From germline, CDR1 is MNHNY and CDR2 SVGAGI (reference sequence). The CDR3 nucleotides read TGTGCCAGCAGTTACACAGGGGACCAAAATCAGCCCCAGCATTTT. Its translation: CASSYTGDQNQPQHF.

The chain links TRBV7-9 to TRBJ1-3, with unresolved D. Germline-derived CDR1 and CDR2 are SEHNR and FQNEAQ (reference sequence). The CDR3 runs 16 residues. The V end was cut by 2 bases, the J end by 1 base, with 12 bases between. In nucleotides, the CDR3 is TGTGCCAGCAGCTTACATGACCGCCTGTCTGGAAACACCATATATTTT. Residues: CASSLHDRLSGNTIYF.

Worth noting for this clone: The same CDR3 also results from other DNA sequences found in this sample. The chain is built from TRBV20-1 and TRBJ2-5, with 8 bases identical to TRBD2. CDR3 length: 11 residues. Germline values: CDR1 DFQATT, CDR2 SNEGSKA (reference sequence). CDR3 coding DNA: TGCAGCGTAGCGGGGCAAGAGACCCAGTACTTC. Translated, it gives CSVAGQETQYF.

This clone was seen only once. The chain employs TRBV28 and TRBJ2-2, with 7 positions matching TRBD2. The germline V gene encodes CDR1 MDHEN and CDR2 SYDVKM. CDR3 size: 16 residues. Trimming removed 5 bases from V and 6 bases from J; junction bases left unmatched: 12. The CDR3 sequence: CASSGAEGRGAGELFF. The CDR3 region has the DNA TGTGCCAGCAGTGGGGCGGAAGGGAGGGGCGCCGGGGAGCTGTTTTTT.

The V gene is TRBV5-1, the J gene TRBJ2-6; tentative D call: TRBD2 (5 bases). V lost 0 bases to trimming and J lost 4 bases, with 11 bases between them. This CDR3 contains 16 residues. Germline assignment: CDR1 SGHRS and CDR2 YFSETQ. In nucleotides, the CDR3 is TGCGCCAGCAGCTTGGCTGACCGACTAGGGGCCAACGTCCTGACTTTC. It is translated as CASSLADRLGANVLTF.

The gene calls are TRBV18 and TRBJ1-1; maybe TRBD1 (5 bases). The V gene's germline CDR1 is KGHSH and CDR2 LQKENI. This CDR3 is built from 15 residues. Trimming removed 1 base from V and 1 base from J, with 10 bases in between. The CDR3 here is CASSPRGESNTEAFF. The CDR3 nucleotides read TGTGCCAGCTCACCACGAGGGGAGTCGAACACTGAAGCTTTCTTT.

V usage is TRBV19 and J usage is TRBJ2-7; 8 nucleotides agree with TRBD2. CDR3 length equals 11 residues. CDR1 LNHDA and CDR2 SQIVND come from the germline V gene (reference sequence). Trimming removed 7 bases from V and 7 bases from J; junction bases left unmatched: 3. The CDR3 is CASKSGGEQYF. In DNA form, the CDR3 reads TGTGCCAGTAAGTCGGGGGGGGAGCAGTACTTC. Full variable domain (missing parts from reference TRBV19 and TRBJ2-7): DGGITQSPKYLFRKEGQNVTLSCEQNLNHDAMYWYRQDPGQGLRLIYYSQIVNDFQKGDIAEGYSVSREKKESFPLTVTSAQKNPTAFYLCASKSGGEQYFGPGTRLTVT.

This clone showed up just once. The rearrangement links TRBV10-1 to TRBJ2-3, with 10 bases matching TRBD2. The CDR3 sequence is 15 residues long. Per germline, CDR1 WNHNN and CDR2 SYGVQD (reference sequence). Losses at the gene ends were 5 bases for V and 6 bases for J; bases not matched to a gene: 8. CDR3 loop: CASSWTAGGPDTQYF. The CDR3 nucleotides are TGCGCCAGCAGTTGGACAGCGGGAGGGCCGGATACGCAGTATTTT.

V is TRBV27 and J is TRBJ2-7; 7 positions match TRBD2. In germline, CDR1 is MNHEY, CDR2 SMNVEV (reference sequence). The CDR3 is made up of 15 amino acids. Trimming removed 5 bases from V and 7 bases from J; junction bases left unmatched: 14. The CDR3 coding sequence is TGTGCCAGCAGTCCCCGGGCGGGAGTGGCAGGGGAGCAGTACTTC. It codes for CASSPRAGVAGEQYF.

The chain employs TRBV28 and TRBJ1-5; TRBD1 is a possible D gene (5 bases). Per germline, CDR1 MDHEN and CDR2 SYDVKM. V dropped 6 bases and J dropped 2 bases, with 17 bases sitting between them. The CDR3 has 16 amino acids. The chain's CDR3 is CASSPIGGMGNQPQHF. CDR3 sequence (DNA): TGTGCCAGCAGCCCGATCGGGGGGATGGGCAATCAGCCCCAGCATTTT.

The gene calls are TRBV9 and TRBJ2-7; 11 bases are a match to TRBD2. Germline CDR1 is SGDLS and CDR2 is YYNGEE. V dropped 0 bases and J dropped 2; count of bases not matched to a gene: 7. The CDR3 contains 17 residues. DNA of the CDR3: TGTGCCAGCAGCGTAGCTACAGGGACTAGCGGTACCTACGAGCAGTACTTC. Protein sequence: CASSVATGTSGTYEQYF.

This chain connects TRBV4-3 to TRBJ2-7; D may correspond to TRBD1 or TRBD2 (5 bases each). This CDR3 is 17 amino acids long. Germline values: CDR1 LGHNA, CDR2 YSLEER. V dropped 1 base and J dropped 0 bases, with 16 bases sitting between them. The CDR3 loop reads CASSQAMLGTLSYEQYF. The CDR3 DNA sequence: TGCGCCAGCAGCCAAGCAATGTTAGGGACGCTCTCCTACGAGCAGTACTTC.

This chain joins TRBV7-8 and TRBJ2-7; 8 bases align to TRBD1. Germline trimming cut 5 bases from V and 11 bases from J; bases unmatched to any gene: 14. Looked up from germline, CDR1 is SGHVS and CDR2 is FQNEAQ. The CDR3 totals 14 residues. The CDR3 reads CASSETRDRKGKYF. Written as DNA, the CDR3 is TGTGCCAGCAGCGAGACCCGGGACAGGAAAGGAAAGTACTTC.